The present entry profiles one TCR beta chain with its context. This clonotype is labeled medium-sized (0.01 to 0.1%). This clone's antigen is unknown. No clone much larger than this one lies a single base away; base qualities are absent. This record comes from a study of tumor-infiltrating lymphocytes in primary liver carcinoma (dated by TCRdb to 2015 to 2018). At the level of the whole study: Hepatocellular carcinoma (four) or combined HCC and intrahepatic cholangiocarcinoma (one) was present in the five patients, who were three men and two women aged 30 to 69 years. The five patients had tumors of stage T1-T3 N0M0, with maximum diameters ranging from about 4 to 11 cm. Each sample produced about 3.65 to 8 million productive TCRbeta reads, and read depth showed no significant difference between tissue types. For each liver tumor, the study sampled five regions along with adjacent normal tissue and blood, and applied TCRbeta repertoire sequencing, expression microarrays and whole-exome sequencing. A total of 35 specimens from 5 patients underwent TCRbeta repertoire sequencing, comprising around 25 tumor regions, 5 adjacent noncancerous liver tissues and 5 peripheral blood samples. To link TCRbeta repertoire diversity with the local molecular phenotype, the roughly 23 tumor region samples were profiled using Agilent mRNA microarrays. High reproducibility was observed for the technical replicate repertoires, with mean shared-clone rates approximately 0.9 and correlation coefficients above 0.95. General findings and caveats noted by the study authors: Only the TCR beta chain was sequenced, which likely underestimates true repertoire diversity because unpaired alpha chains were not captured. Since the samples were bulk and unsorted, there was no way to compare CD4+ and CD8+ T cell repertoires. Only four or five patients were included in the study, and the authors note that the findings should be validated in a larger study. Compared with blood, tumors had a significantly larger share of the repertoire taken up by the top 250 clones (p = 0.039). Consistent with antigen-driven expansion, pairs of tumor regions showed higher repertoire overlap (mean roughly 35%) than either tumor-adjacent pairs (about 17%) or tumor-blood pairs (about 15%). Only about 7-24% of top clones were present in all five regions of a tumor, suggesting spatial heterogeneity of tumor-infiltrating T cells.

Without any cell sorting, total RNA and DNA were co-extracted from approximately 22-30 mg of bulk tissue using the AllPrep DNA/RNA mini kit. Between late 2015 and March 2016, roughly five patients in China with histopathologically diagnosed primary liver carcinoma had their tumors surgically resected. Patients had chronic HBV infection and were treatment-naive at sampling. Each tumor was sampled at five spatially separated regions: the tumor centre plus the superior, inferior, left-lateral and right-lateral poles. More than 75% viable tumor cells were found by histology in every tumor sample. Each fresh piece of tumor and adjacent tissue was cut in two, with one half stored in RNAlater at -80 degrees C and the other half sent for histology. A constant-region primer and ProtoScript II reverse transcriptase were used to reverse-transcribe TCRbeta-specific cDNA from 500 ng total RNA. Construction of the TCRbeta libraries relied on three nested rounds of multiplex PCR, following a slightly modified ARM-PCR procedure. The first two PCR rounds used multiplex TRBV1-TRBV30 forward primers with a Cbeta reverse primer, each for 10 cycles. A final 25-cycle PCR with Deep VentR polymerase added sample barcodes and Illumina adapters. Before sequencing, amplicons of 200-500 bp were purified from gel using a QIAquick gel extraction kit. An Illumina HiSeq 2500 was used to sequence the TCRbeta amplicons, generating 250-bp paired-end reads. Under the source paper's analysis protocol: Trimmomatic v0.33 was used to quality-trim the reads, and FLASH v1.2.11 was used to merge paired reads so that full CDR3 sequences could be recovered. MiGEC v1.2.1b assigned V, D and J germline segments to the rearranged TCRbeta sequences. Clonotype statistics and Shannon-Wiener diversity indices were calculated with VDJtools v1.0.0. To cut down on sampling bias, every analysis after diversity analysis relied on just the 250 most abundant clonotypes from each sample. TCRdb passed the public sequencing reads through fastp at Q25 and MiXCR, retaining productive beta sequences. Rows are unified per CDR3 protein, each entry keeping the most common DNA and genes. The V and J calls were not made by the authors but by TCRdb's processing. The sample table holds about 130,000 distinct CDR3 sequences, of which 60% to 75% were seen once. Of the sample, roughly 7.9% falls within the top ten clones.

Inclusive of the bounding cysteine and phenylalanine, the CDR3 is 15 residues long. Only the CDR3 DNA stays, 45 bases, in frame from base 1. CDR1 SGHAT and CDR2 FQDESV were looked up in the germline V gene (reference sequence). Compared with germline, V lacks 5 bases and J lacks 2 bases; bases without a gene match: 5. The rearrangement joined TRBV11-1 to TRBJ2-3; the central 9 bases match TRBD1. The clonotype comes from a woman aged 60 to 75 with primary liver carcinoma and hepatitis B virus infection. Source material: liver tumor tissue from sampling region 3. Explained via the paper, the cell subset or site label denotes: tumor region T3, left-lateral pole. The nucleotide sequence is TGTGCCAGCAGCCCCCGACAGGGGGACACAGATACGCAGTATTTT. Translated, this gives CASSPRQGDTDTQYF.